This entry lists 25 T cell receptor beta chains sequenced from one sample in a study of blood T cell repertoires in COVID-19. The table came from immunoSEQ multiplex PCR; TCRdb's copy has only in-frame clones and leaves some out. Of around 120,000 clones listed, around 90% are singletons. The sample comprised peripheral blood. The receptors were gathered from a human donor in a cohort sampled during active COVID-19.

The V call is TRBV27, the J call TRBJ2-7; TRBD2 might be the D (5 bases). Deletions cut 6 bases from V and 2 bases from J, with 14 bases between. This CDR3 is built from 14 residues. Germline V gene lookup returns CDR1 MNHEY and CDR2 SMNVEV (reference sequence). The CDR3 coding sequence is TGTGCCAGCAGGCTCCTGACGGGAACCTACGAGCAGTACTTC. The encoded protein is CASRLLTGTYEQYF.

The chain joins TRBV20-1 to TRBJ1-5, with 7 nucleotides matching TRBD1. This CDR3 region has 13 residues. Trimming at V came to 6 bases and at J to 6 bases, leaving 8 bases not matched to a gene. Per germline, CDR1 DFQATT and CDR2 SNEGSKA (reference sequence). This chain's CDR3 is CSASTTGLQPQHF. The CDR3 DNA sequence: TGCAGTGCCAGTACGACAGGGCTTCAGCCCCAGCATTTT.

The chain recombines TRBV12-3 or TRBV12-4 with TRBJ1-1; TRBD1 is a possible D gene (5 bases). Trimming stripped 7 bases from V and 8 bases from J, with 11 bases between. The CDR3 is 11 amino acids. CDR3 protein: CASTPGGEAFF. For the CDR3, the DNA is TGTGCCAGCACCCCCGGGGGGGAAGCTTTCTTT.

The chain combines TRBV7-2 with TRBJ1-5; D is undetermined. CDR1 SGHTA and CDR2 FQGNSA come from the germline V gene. The CDR3 sequence is 16 residues long. The V end lost 1 base, the J end lost 6 bases, and 16 bases lay between the germline ends. In nucleotides, the CDR3 is TGTGCCAGCAGCTTAGTTAGGACTCAACCGGGTCAGCCCCAGCATTTT. It encodes CASSLVRTQPGQPQHF.

The V gene is TRBV5-1, the J gene TRBJ2-7; no reliable D call. Germline V gene sequence: CDR1 SGHRS, CDR2 YFSETQ. V lost 4 bases and J lost 6, with 14 bases in between. The CDR3 sequence is 13 residues long. The CDR3: CASSGLYSGEQYF. As DNA, the CDR3 is TGCGCCAGCAGCGGCTTATACAGTGGCGAGCAGTACTTC.

The rearrangement links TRBV29-1 to TRBJ2-1, with 7 bases lining up with TRBD2. Germline V gene sequence: CDR1 SQVTM, CDR2 ANQGSEA. V trimming: 0 bases; J trimming: 7 bases; junction bases outside the gene matches: 6. This CDR3 has 14 amino acids. The CDR3 loop is CSVEDTGTTNEQFF. In nucleotides, the CDR3 is TGCAGCGTTGAAGATACCGGGACTACGAATGAGCAGTTCTTC.

The rearrangement joins TRBV10-1 to TRBJ2-1; possibly TRBD2 for D (5 bases). CDR3 size: 16 residues. Germline V CDR1 and CDR2: WNHNN, SYGVQD (reference sequence). Trimming took 0 bases from V and 6 from J, leaving 15 bases between them. CDR3: CASSESTIGSGNEQFF. The CDR3 coding sequence is TGCGCCAGCAGTGAGTCGACAATAGGGAGTGGCAATGAGCAGTTCTTC.

CDR3 DNA: TGTGCCAGCAGCCAGACTGACAGCTACGAGCAGTACTTC. Translation: CASSQTDSYEQYF. This chain connects TRBV5-5 to TRBJ2-7, with D possibly being TRBD1 (5 bases). Germline V gene sequence: CDR1 SGHKS, CDR2 YYEKEE (reference sequence). This CDR3 contains 13 residues. The germline V and J ends were trimmed by 4 bases and 3 bases, with 11 bases remaining between them.

The chain couples TRBV30 to TRBJ1-1; 8 positions agree with TRBD1. With V trimmed by 3 bases and J by 5 bases, 5 bases remained unmatched. The germline gives CDR1 GTSNPN, CDR2 SVGIG (reference sequence). This CDR3 has 13 residues. CDR3 loop: CAWSGTGVTEAFF. The CDR3 DNA reads TGTGCCTGGAGCGGGACAGGCGTGACTGAAGCTTTCTTT.

The CDR3 here is CASSPLPSGFGQTQYF. In nucleotides, the CDR3 is TGTGCCAGCAGTCCTCTTCCTAGCGGGTTCGGGCAGACCCAGTACTTC. The V and J genes are TRBV6-6 and TRBJ2-5; TRBD2 aligns across 8 bases. Germline V gives CDR1 MNHNY, CDR2 SVGAGI (reference sequence). The CDR3 is 16 residues long. V was clipped by 5 bases and J by 6 bases; unmatched bases: 14.

The chain carries TRBV11-3 and TRBJ2-3, with a weak D call TRBD2 (5 bases). This CDR3 comprises 18 residues. In germline, CDR1 is SGHNT, CDR2 YENEEA. Trimming took 0 bases from V and 0 from J, leaving 16 bases between them. CDR3 in amino acids: CASSLEGDTGGSTDTQYF. The CDR3 DNA reads as TGTGCCAGCAGCTTAGAGGGAGACACCGGAGGTAGCACAGATACGCAGTATTTT. Full variable domain (outside the CDR3, taken from reference TRBV11-3 and TRBJ2-3): EAGVVQSPRYKIIEKKQPVAFWCNPISGHNTLYWYLQNLGQGPELLIRYENEEAVDDSQLPKDRFSAERLKGVDSTLKIQPAELGDSAVYLCASSLEGDTGGSTDTQYFGPGTRLTVL.

The chain links TRBV7-8 to TRBJ2-7, with a tentative D call TRBD1 (5 bases). The V gene lost 7 bases and the J gene lost 7 bases, with 20 bases spanning the gap. CDR3 length: 14 residues. From germline, CDR1 is SGHVS and CDR2 FQNEAQ. The DNA of the CDR3 is TGTGCCAGCACTAGTAGGCAGGGCTCGGGTGAGCAGTACTTC. As protein: CASTSRQGSGEQYF.

This clone was found a few times. The chain uses TRBV6-5 and TRBJ1-2; tentatively, D is TRBD1 (6 bases). Looked up from germline, CDR1 is MNHEY and CDR2 is SVGAGI. V was pared by 4 bases and J by 4 bases, with 10 bases between. CDR3 length: 13 amino acids. CDR3 coding DNA: TGTGCCAGCAGTTTCCTACAGGGCTATGGCTACACCTTC. This encodes CASSFLQGYGYTF.

The rearrangement links TRBV2 to TRBJ1-1; D ambiguous. The V gene lost 7 bases and the J gene lost 5 bases, with 8 bases spanning the gap. Germline CDR1 reads SNHLY; CDR2 reads FYNNEI. The CDR3 runs 11 residues. The DNA for the CDR3 is TGTGCCAGCACGCGGCGGACTGAAGCTTTCTTT. It translates to CASTRRTEAFF.

The CDR3 loop reads CASSPRVAGNFRTDTQYF. In DNA, the CDR3 is TGTGCCAGCAGTCCCCGAGTAGCGGGTAATTTTCGCACAGATACGCAGTATTTT. The V and J genes are TRBV27 and TRBJ2-3; 7 bases match TRBD2. This CDR3 contains 18 residues. V shed 5 bases, J shed 1 base, and the junction held 15 bases outside the gene matches. Per germline, CDR1 MNHEY and CDR2 SMNVEV (reference sequence).

The chain has TRBV19 and TRBJ1-4; D perhaps matches TRBD1 (6 bases). The CDR3 runs to 15 residues. Per the germline V gene, CDR1 is LNHDA and CDR2 is SQIVND (reference sequence). V gave up 2 bases and J gave up 0 bases, with 7 bases separating them. The CDR3: CASSIQGTTNEKLFF. The CDR3 nucleotides are TGTGCCAGTAGTATACAGGGGACAACTAATGAAAAACTGTTTTTT.

V gene TRBV25-1 combines with J gene TRBJ1-2; D unclear. V gave up 5 bases and J gave up 11 bases, with 18 bases separating them. Germline V lookup: CDR1 MGHDK, CDR2 SYGVNS. The CDR3 sequence is 13 residues long. Here the CDR3 reads CASSRGQKERYTF. The CDR3 coding sequence is TGTGCCAGCAGTAGAGGTCAGAAGGAACGTTACACCTTC.

This chain uses TRBV5-4 with TRBJ2-5; 9 nucleotides align to TRBD2. The CDR3 is made up of 16 amino acids. Trimming at V came to 4 bases and at J to 1 base, leaving 8 bases not matched to a gene. Germline-derived CDR1 and CDR2 are SGHNT and YYREEE (reference sequence). DNA of the CDR3: TGTGCCAGCAGCCTCCTGACTAGCGGATTCCAAGAGACCCAGTACTTC. Its protein is CASSLLTSGFQETQYF.

V is TRBV6-5 and J is TRBJ1-2, with D maybe TRBD1 (5 bases). The germline CDR1 and CDR2 sequences are MNHEY and SVGAGI. This CDR3 spans 12 amino acids. The V end lost 6 bases, the J end lost 3 bases, and 8 bases lay between the germline ends. The chain's CDR3 is CASSDRYYGYTF. The CDR3 DNA reads TGTGCCAGCAGCGACAGATACTATGGCTACACCTTC.

This clone was seen ten or more times. The J gene is TRBJ2-7, the V gene TRBV4-1; 7 positions match TRBD2. The CDR3 contains 15 residues. Germline assignment: CDR1 MGHRA and CDR2 YSYEKL. Trimming removed 0 bases from V and 3 bases from J; junction bases left unmatched: 5. The CDR3 loop reads CASSQERGGHYEQYF. The CDR3 DNA reads as TGCGCCAGCAGCCAAGAACGCGGGGGTCACTACGAGCAGTACTTC.

The chain recombines TRBV5-8 with TRBJ1-2; D not certain. V was clipped by 1 base and J by 4 bases, with 11 bases between them. Germline lookup yields CDR1 SGHTS and CDR2 YDEGEE. CDR3 size: 14 residues. CDR3 coding DNA: TGTGCCAGCAGCTTGCCAGTCTTAATCTATGGCTACACCTTC. Translation: CASSLPVLIYGYTF.

The chain uses TRBV6-2 or TRBV6-3 and TRBJ2-3, with TRBD1 identical over 7 bases. The CDR3 loop spans 14 amino acids. The V segment lost 3 bases and the J segment 8 bases; nucleotides outside the gene matches: 8. Germline V gene sequence: CDR1 MNHEY, CDR2 SVGEGT. CDR3 sequence reads: CASSYGTALGTQYF. CDR3 coding DNA: TGTGCCAGCAGTTATGGGACAGCCTTGGGTACGCAGTATTTT.

This chain connects TRBV2 to TRBJ1-5; D remains unclear. V was cut by 4 bases and J by 2 bases, with 12 bases left in between. In germline, CDR1 is SNHLY, CDR2 FYNNEI. This CDR3 is built from 15 residues. The CDR3 nucleotides read TGTGCCAGCAGTGGGGTCGGGTATGGCAATCAGCCCCAGCATTTT. Translating gives CASSGVGYGNQPQHF.

The chain couples TRBV27 to TRBJ2-1, with 12 bases matching TRBD2. V lost 7 bases, J lost 7 bases, and 8 bases stayed unmatched. The CDR3 is made up of 15 amino acids. Germline assignment: CDR1 MNHEY and CDR2 SMNVEV (reference sequence). CDR3 sequence: CASTSRTSGANEQFF. In nucleotides, the CDR3 is TGTGCCAGCACCAGTCGGACTAGCGGGGCGAATGAGCAGTTCTTC.

CDR3 sequence reads: CASSVTPGVHLYF. CDR3 DNA sequence: TGTGCCAGCAGCGTAACCCCGGGAGTCCACCTGTACTTC. The rearrangement joins TRBV9 to TRBJ2-7, with D possibly TRBD2 on 6 matching bases. Germline loops: CDR1 SGDLS, CDR2 YYNGEE. CDR3 length equals 13 residues. V was shortened by 1 base and J by 12 bases, with 17 bases between the two germline ends.